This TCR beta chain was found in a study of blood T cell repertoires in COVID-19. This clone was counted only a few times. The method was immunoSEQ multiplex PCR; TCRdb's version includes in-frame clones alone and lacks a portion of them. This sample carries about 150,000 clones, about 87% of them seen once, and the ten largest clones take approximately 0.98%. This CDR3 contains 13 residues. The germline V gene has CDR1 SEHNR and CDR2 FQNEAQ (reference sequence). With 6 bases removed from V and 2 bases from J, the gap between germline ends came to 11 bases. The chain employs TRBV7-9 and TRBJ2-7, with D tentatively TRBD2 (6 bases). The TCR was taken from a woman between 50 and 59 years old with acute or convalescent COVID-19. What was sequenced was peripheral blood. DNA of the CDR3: TGTGCCAGCAGTAGGGCTAGCGCCTACGAGCAGTACTTC. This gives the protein CASSRASAYEQYF.